Listed below are T cell receptor beta chains from one sample, sequenced in a study of T cell changes during pregnancy in multiple sclerosis. Measured with immunoSEQ multiplex PCR; TCRdb has only the in-frame clones, and not every one. Of about 46,000 clones listed, approximately 90% are singletons. Sequenced material: CD8+ T cells from peripheral blood mononuclear cells, taken in the second trimester of pregnancy. Receptors originate from a female donor with multiple sclerosis, enrolled in a pregnancy study. The CDR3 runs from the conserved cysteine through the conserved F or W. D genes are given only for firm matches. For some rows the clone size is stated as once, few or many, or as a class when expanded; others skip it.

d_call: NA
j_call: TRBJ2-2
v_call: TRBV6-4
clone_size: NA
cdr3_nt: TGTGCCAGCAGTGAGGCCCCCGGGGCCGGGGAGCTGTTTTTT
cdr3_aa: CASSEAPGAGELFF

d_call: NA
j_call: TRBJ2-2
v_call: TRBV6-4
clone_size: few
cdr3_nt: TGTGCCAGCAGTGAAAGGGAGGTTGGCACCGGGGAGCTGTTTTTT
cdr3_aa: CASSEREVGTGELFF

d_call: NA
j_call: TRBJ2-7
v_call: TRBV4-3
clone_size: NA
cdr3_nt: TGCGCCAGCAGCCAAGAGAGGGCCTACGAGCAGTACTTC
cdr3_aa: CASSQERAYEQYF

d_call: TRBD1
j_call: TRBJ1-6
v_call: TRBV9
clone_size: NA
cdr3_nt: TGTGCCAGCAGCCCCCGACAGGGGCTCAATTCACCCCTCCACTTT
cdr3_aa: CASSPRQGLNSPLHF

d_call: TRBD1
j_call: TRBJ1-1
v_call: TRBV19
clone_size: NA
cdr3_nt: TGTGCCAGTACCCAGGGGGTTGGAGGCTGGGACACTGAAGCTTTCTTT
cdr3_aa: CASTQGVGGWDTEAFF

d_call: TRBD1
j_call: TRBJ2-1
v_call: TRBV4-1
clone_size: once
cdr3_nt: TGCGCCACCCGGGACAGGTCCTACAATGAGCAGTTCTTC
cdr3_aa: CATRDRSYNEQFF

d_call: NA
j_call: TRBJ1-1
v_call: TRBV11-2
clone_size: NA
cdr3_nt: TGTGCCAGCAGCTTAGTCTCGAACACTGAAGCTTTCTTT
cdr3_aa: CASSLVSNTEAFF

d_call: NA
j_call: TRBJ1-5
v_call: TRBV27
clone_size: NA
cdr3_nt: TGTGCCAGCAGTTTATTGCCGATCTATAGCAATCAGCCCCAGCATTTT
cdr3_aa: CASSLLPIYSNQPQHF

d_call: TRBD1
j_call: TRBJ2-7
v_call: TRBV7-3
clone_size: NA
cdr3_nt: TGTGCCAGCAGCCCGACAGGGGGACCATACTACGAGCAGTACTTC
cdr3_aa: CASSPTGGPYYEQYF

d_call: TRBD2
j_call: TRBJ2-3
v_call: TRBV6-5
clone_size: NA
cdr3_nt: TGTGCCAGCAGTTTGACTAGCGGGGATGCAGATACGCAGTATTTT
cdr3_aa: CASSLTSGDADTQYF

d_call: NA
j_call: TRBJ2-2
v_call: TRBV7-6
clone_size: NA
cdr3_nt: TGTGCCAGCAGCTTTTTGGCCTTATCGAACACCGGGGAGCTGTTTTTT
cdr3_aa: CASSFLALSNTGELFF

d_call: TRBD2
j_call: TRBJ2-1
v_call: TRBV5-6
clone_size: NA
cdr3_nt: TGTGCCAGCAGCTCAAAAGCGGCGGGGGTCAATGAGCAGTTCTTC
cdr3_aa: CASSSKAAGVNEQFF

d_call: NA
j_call: TRBJ1-3
v_call: TRBV25-1
clone_size: NA
cdr3_nt: TGTGCCAGCAGTGACCAGGGGAACTTTGGAAACACCATATATTTT
cdr3_aa: CASSDQGNFGNTIYF

d_call: NA
j_call: TRBJ1-1
v_call: TRBV5-1
clone_size: NA
cdr3_nt: TGCGCCAGCAGCTTGGATCAGGGGATCACTGAAGCTTTCTTT
cdr3_aa: CASSLDQGITEAFF

d_call: TRBD1
j_call: TRBJ2-7
v_call: TRBV7-9
clone_size: NA
cdr3_nt: TGTGCCAGCGGGAGGACAGGGATCCACGAGCAGTACTTC
cdr3_aa: CASGRTGIHEQYF

d_call: TRBD2
j_call: TRBJ2-7
v_call: TRBV11-2
clone_size: NA
cdr3_nt: TGTGCCAGCAGCTTAGCCCCGCGGGGGTCCTACGAGCAGTACTTC
cdr3_aa: CASSLAPRGSYEQYF

d_call: NA
j_call: TRBJ2-1
v_call: TRBV15
clone_size: NA
cdr3_nt: TGTGCCACCAGCAGAGATGTCGATGAGCAGTTCTTC
cdr3_aa: CATSRDVDEQFF

d_call: NA
j_call: TRBJ1-2
v_call: TRBV5-3
clone_size: NA
cdr3_nt: TGTGCCAGAAGCTCTAGGACATGCCACGGTGGCTACACCTTC
cdr3_aa: CARSSRTCHGGYTF

d_call: NA
j_call: TRBJ2-2
v_call: TRBV4-1
clone_size: NA
cdr3_nt: TGCGCCAGCAGCCAAGATATGGCCGTTACCGTGAACACCGGGGAGCTGTTTTTT
cdr3_aa: CASSQDMAVTVNTGELFF

d_call: NA
j_call: TRBJ1-1
v_call: TRBV4-1
clone_size: once
cdr3_nt: TGCGCCAGCAGCCAAGAAGGGCCAGGGTTCACTGAAGCTTTCTTT
cdr3_aa: CASSQEGPGFTEAFF

d_call: TRBD2
j_call: TRBJ2-2
v_call: TRBV4-2
clone_size: NA
cdr3_nt: TGTGCCAGCACACTAGCGGGGGGGCCGAACACCGGGGAGCTGTTTTTT
cdr3_aa: CASTLAGGPNTGELFF

d_call: NA
j_call: TRBJ1-1
v_call: TRBV4-3
clone_size: NA
cdr3_nt: TGCGCCAGCAGCCAAGTGGGCGGGGCTGAAGCTTTCTTT
cdr3_aa: CASSQVGGAEAFF

d_call: TRBD2
j_call: TRBJ2-1
v_call: TRBV4-3
clone_size: NA
cdr3_nt: TGCGCCAGCAGCCCCCAAGAGGAAGCGGGGCCGAGCTCCTACAATGAGCAGTTCTTC
cdr3_aa: CASSPQEEAGPSSYNEQFF

d_call: NA
j_call: TRBJ1-5
v_call: TRBV5-3
clone_size: NA
cdr3_nt: TGTGCCCCCTGGGGGGGAGGTCAGCCCCAGCATTTT
cdr3_aa: CAPWGGGQPQHF

d_call: NA
j_call: TRBJ2-2
v_call: TRBV7-8
clone_size: NA
cdr3_nt: TGTGCCAGCAGCCCTTTCCTAGGGGCCACCGGGGAGCTGTTTTTT
cdr3_aa: CASSPFLGATGELFF

d_call: TRBD2
j_call: TRBJ2-1
v_call: TRBV7-6
clone_size: few
cdr3_nt: TGTGCCAGCAGCTTAAGAGTCCCGGGGGGGGCTTACAATGAGCAGTTCTTC
cdr3_aa: CASSLRVPGGAYNEQFF

d_call: NA
j_call: TRBJ1-1
v_call: TRBV5-4
clone_size: NA
cdr3_nt: TGTGCCAGCAGCTTGGGTCTCACTGAAGCTTTCTTT
cdr3_aa: CASSLGLTEAFF

d_call: NA
j_call: TRBJ1-3
v_call: TRBV13
clone_size: NA
cdr3_nt: TGTGCCAGCAGGGGAGGGGGGCCATCGAACACCATATATTTT
cdr3_aa: CASRGGGPSNTIYF

d_call: NA
j_call: TRBJ1-1
v_call: TRBV13
clone_size: NA
cdr3_nt: TGTGCCAGCAGCCCCGCGGGGTCAGGCATGAACACTGAAGCTTTCTTT
cdr3_aa: CASSPAGSGMNTEAFF

d_call: TRBD1
j_call: TRBJ1-1
v_call: TRBV7-9
clone_size: NA
cdr3_nt: TGTGCCAGCAGTCCACCCGGGACAGAGAACACTGAAGCTTTCTTT
cdr3_aa: CASSPPGTENTEAFF

d_call: TRBD1
j_call: TRBJ1-2
v_call: TRBV6-5
clone_size: NA
cdr3_nt: TGTGCCAGCAGTTACGGGACAGGGGGAGGCTACACCTTC
cdr3_aa: CASSYGTGGGYTF

d_call: TRBD1
j_call: TRBJ2-7
v_call: TRBV27
clone_size: NA
cdr3_nt: TGTGCCAGCAGTTCAGGGACAGTCTCCTACGAGCAGTACTTC
cdr3_aa: CASSSGTVSYEQYF